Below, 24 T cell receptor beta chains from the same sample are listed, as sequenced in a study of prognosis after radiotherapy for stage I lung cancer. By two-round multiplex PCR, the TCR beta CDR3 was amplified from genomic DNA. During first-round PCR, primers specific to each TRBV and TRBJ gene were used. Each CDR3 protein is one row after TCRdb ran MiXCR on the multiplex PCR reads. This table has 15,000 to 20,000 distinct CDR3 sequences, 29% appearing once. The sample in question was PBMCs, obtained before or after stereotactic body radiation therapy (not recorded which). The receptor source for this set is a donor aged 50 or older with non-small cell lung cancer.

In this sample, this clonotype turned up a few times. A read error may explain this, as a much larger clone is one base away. The CDR3 here is CSANGGAQETQYF. CDR3 DNA: TGCAGTGCTAACGGGGGGGCCCAAGAGACCCAGTACTTC. The chain has TRBV20-1 and TRBJ2-5; TRBD2 aligns across 8 bases. Germline-derived CDR1 and CDR2 are DFQATT and SNEGSKA (reference sequence). This CDR3 comprises 13 residues. Trimming removed 4 bases from V and 1 base from J; junction bases left unmatched: 2.

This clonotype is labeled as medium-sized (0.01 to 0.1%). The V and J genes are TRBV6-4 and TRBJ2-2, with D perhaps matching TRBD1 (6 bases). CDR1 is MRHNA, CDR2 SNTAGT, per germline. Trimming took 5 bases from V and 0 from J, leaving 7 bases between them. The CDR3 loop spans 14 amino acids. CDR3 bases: TGTGCCAGCAGTAACAGGGCGAACACCGGGGAGCTGTTTTTT. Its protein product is CASSNRANTGELFF.

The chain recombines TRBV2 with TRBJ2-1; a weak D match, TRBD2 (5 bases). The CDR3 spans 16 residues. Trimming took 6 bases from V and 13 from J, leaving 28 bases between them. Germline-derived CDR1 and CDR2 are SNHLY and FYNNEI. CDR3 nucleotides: TGTGCCAGCAGGGCCGGACTGATTCTCTCCTACAATTATCAGTTCTTC. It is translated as CASRAGLILSYNYQFF.

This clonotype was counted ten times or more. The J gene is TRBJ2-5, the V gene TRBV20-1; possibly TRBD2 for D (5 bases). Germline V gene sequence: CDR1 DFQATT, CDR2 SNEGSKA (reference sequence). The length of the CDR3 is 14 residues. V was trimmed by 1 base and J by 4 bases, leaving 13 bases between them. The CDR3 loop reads CSARAWVGGETQYF. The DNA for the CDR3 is TGCAGTGCTAGAGCGTGGGTTGGAGGAGAGACCCAGTACTTC.

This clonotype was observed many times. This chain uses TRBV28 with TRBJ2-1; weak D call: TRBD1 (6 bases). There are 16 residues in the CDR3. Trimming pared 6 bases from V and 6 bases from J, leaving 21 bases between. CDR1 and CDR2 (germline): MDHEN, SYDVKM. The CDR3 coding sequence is TGTGCCAGCAGCCCCCTCCACAGGGCTGTGATCAATGAGCAGTTCTTC. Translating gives CASSPLHRAVINEQFF. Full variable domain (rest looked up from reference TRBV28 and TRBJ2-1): DVKVTQSSRYLVKRTGEKVFLECVQDMDHENMFWYRQDPGLGLRLIYFSYDVKMKEKGDIPEGYSVSREKKERFSLILESASTNQTSMYLCASSPLHRAVINEQFFGPGTRLTVL.

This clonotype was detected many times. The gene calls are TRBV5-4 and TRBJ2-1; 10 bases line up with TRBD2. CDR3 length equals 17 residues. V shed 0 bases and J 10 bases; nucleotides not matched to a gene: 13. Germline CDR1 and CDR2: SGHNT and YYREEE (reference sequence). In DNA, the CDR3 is TGTGCCAGCAGCTTGGGTTCGGGAGCGGGAGGGCCAAAAGAGCAGTTCTTC. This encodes CASSLGSGAGGPKEQFF.

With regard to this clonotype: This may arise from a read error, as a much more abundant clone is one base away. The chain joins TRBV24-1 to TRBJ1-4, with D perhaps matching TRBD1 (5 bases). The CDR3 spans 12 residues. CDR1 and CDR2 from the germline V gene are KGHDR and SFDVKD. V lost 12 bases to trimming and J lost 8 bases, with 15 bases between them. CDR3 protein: CAAGGGREKLFF. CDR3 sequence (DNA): TGTGCCGCGGGGGGGGGTAGAGAAAAACTGTTTTTT.

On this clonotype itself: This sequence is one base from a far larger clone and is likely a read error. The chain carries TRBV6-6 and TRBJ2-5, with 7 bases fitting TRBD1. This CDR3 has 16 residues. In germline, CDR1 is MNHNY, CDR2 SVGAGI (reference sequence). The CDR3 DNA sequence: TGTGCCAGCAGTTACTCGATTCAGGGGGATAAGGAGACCCATTACTTC. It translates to CASSYSIQGDKETHYF.

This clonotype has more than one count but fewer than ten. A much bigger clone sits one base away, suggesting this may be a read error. CDR3 loop: CASSLLGGDQPQHF. For the CDR3, the DNA is TGTGCCAGCAGCTTACTTGGGGGGGATCAGCCCCAGCATTTT. The chain has TRBV27 and TRBJ1-5; TRBD1 is a possible D gene (5 bases). Between the trimmed V and J ends, which lost 6 bases and 5 bases, there was a span of 14 bases. Looked up from germline, CDR1 is MNHEY and CDR2 is SMNVEV (reference sequence). The length of the CDR3 is 14 residues.

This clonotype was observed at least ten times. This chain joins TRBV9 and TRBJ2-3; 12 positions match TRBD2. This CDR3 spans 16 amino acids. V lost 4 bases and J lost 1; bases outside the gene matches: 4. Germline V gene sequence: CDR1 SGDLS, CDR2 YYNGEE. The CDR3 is CASSPGLAGRTDTQYF. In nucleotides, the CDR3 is TGTGCCAGCAGCCCAGGACTAGCGGGACGCACAGATACGCAGTATTTT.

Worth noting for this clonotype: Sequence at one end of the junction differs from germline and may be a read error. This CDR3 reads CSDRELGRNEQFF. DNA for the CDR3: TGCAGTGATAGAGAGCTAGGGCGCAATGAGCAGTTCTTC. The chain is built from TRBV20-1 and TRBJ2-1; no reliable D call. The germline gives CDR1 DFQATT, CDR2 SNEGSKA (reference sequence). This CDR3 region has 13 residues.

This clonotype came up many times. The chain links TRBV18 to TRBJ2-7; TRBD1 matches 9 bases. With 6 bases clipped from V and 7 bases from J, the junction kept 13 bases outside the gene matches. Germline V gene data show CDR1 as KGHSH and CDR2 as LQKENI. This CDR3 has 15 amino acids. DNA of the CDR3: TGTGCCAGCTCGGCCTCGGGACAGGGACGGGGTGAGCAGTACTTC. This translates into CASSASGQGRGEQYF. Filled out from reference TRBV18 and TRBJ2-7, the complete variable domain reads NAGVMQNPRHLVRRRGQEARLRCSPMKGHSHVYWYRQLPEEGLKFMVYLQKENIIDESGMPKERFSAEFPKEGPSILRIQQVVRGDSAAYFCASSASGQGRGEQYFGPGTRLTVT.

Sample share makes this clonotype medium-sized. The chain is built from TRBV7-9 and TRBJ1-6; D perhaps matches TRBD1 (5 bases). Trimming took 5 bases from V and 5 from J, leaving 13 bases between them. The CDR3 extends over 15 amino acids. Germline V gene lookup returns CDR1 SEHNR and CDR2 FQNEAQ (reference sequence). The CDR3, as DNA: TGTGCCAGCAGCCCCACCGGGGGAGATAATTCACCCCTCCACTTT. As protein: CASSPTGGDNSPLHF.

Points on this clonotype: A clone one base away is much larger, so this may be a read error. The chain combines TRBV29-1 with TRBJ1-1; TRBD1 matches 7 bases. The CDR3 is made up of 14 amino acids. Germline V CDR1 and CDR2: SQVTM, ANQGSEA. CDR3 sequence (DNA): TGCATCGCCACCTTACAGGGGTACGACACTGAAGCTTTCTTT. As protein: CIATLQGYDTEAFF.

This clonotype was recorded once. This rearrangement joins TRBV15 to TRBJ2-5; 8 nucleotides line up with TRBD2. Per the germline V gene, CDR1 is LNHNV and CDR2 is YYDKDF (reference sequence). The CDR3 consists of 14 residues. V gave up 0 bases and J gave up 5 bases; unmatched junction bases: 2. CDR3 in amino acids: CATSRDIAGETQYF. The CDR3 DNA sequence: TGTGCCACCAGCAGAGATATAGCGGGGGAGACCCAGTACTTC.

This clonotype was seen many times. The CDR3 protein is CASSAHRGISSYEQYF. The CDR3, as DNA: TGTGCCAGCAGCGCACACAGGGGGATATCTTCGTACGAGCAGTACTTC. The V call is TRBV4-2, the J call TRBJ2-7, with 8 bases lining up with TRBD1. This CDR3 has 16 amino acids. V lost 5 bases to trimming and J lost 4 bases; unmatched junction nucleotides: 13. CDR1 and CDR2 from the germline V gene are LGHNA and YNFKEQ.

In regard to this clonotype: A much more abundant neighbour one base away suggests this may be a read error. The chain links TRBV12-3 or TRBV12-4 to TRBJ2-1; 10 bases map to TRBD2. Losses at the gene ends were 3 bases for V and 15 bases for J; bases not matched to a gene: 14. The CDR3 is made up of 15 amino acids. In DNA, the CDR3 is TGTGCCAGCAGTTTGGGGACTAGCGACTACAATCAGCGGTTCTTC. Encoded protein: CASSLGTSDYNQRFF.

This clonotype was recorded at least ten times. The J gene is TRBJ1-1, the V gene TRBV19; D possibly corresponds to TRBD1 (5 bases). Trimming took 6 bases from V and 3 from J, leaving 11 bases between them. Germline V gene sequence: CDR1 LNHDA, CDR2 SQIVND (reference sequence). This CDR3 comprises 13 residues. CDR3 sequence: CASRRGKDTEAFF. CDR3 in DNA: TGTGCCAGTAGGAGGGGTAAGGACACTGAAGCTTTCTTT.

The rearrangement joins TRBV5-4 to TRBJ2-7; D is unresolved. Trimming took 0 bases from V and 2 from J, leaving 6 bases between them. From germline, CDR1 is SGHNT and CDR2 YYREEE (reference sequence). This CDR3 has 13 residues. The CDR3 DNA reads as TGTGCCAGCAGCTTGGACTTGGCCTACGAGCAGTACTTC. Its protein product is CASSLDLAYEQYF.

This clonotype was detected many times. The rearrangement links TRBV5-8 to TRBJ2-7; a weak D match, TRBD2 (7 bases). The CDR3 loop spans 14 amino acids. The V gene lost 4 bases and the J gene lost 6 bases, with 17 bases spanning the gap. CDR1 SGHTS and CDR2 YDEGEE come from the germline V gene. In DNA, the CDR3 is TGTGCCAGCAGCGCGGGGGACACTAATATCGAGCAGTACTTC. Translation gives CASSAGDTNIEQYF.

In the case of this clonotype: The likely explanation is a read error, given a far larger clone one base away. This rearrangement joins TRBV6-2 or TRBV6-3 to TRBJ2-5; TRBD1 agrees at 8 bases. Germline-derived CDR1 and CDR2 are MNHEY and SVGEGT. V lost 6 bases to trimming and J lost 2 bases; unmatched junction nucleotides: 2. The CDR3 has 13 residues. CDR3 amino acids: CASRRTGQETQYF. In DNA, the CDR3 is TGTGCCAGCAGAAGGACAGGGCAAGAGACCCAGTACTTC.

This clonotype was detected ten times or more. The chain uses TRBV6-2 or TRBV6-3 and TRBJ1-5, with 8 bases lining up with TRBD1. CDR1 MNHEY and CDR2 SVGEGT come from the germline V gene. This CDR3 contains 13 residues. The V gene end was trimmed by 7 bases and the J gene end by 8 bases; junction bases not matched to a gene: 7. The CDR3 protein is CASKDRAKEPQHF. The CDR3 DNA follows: TGTGCCAGCAAGGACAGGGCCAAAGAGCCCCAGCATTTT.

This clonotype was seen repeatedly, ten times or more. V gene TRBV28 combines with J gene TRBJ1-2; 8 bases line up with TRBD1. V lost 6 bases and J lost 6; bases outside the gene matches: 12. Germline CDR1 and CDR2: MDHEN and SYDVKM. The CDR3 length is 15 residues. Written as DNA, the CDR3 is TGTGCCAGCAGCTCGAGCCAGGGGGCGAGAGATGGCTACACCTTC. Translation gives CASSSSQGARDGYTF.

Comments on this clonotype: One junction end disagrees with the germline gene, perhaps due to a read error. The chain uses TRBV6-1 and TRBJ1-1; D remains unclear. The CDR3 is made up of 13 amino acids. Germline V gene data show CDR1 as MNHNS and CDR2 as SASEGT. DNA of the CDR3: TGTGCCAGCAGGAGGACCCTGAACACTGCAGCTTTCTTT. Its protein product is CASRRTLNTAAFF.